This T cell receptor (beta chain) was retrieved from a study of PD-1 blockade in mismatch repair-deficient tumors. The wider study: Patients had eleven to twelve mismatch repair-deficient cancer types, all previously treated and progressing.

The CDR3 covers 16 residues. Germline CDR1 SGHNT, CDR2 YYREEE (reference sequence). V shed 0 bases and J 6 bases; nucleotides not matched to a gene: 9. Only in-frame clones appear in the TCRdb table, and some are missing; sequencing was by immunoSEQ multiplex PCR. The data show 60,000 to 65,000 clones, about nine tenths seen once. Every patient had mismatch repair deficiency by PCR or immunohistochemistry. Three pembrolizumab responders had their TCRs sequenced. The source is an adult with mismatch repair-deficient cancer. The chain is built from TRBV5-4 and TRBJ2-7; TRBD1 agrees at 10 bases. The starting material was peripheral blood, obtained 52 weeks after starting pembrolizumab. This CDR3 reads CASSLDLGQGLSEQYF. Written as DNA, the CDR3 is TGTGCCAGCAGCTTGGACCTGGGACAGGGGTTAAGCGAGCAGTACTTC.